Included here is one TCR beta chain sequence, with context. No antigen is known for it. Oncomine TCR Beta short-read sequencing was applied to DNA from cultured CD4+ T cells. Using its own MiXCR run on the PCR reads, TCRdb lists one record per CDR3 protein. The sample contains about 20,000 distinct CDR3 sequences, less than 65% of which appear only once. The data were taken from a study of vaccination and CD4 T cells after COVID-19. V lost 5 bases to trimming and J lost 5 bases; unmatched junction nucleotides: 11. Germline V lookup: CDR1 DFQATT, CDR2 SNEGSKA (reference sequence). The CDR3 extends over 14 amino acids. The sample's treatment: roughly 10-day PBMC culture with coronavirus spike peptide pools or control peptides (ViraFEST assay).

The sequence was obtained from a human donor who had recovered from COVID-19. Sequenced sample: CD4+ T cells from blood, cultured in vitro. This chain connects TRBV20-1 to TRBJ1-1, with 7 bases identical to TRBD1. The CDR3 here is CSAQSGGRSTEAFF. The CDR3 coding sequence is TGCAGTGCTCAATCAGGGGGTCGAAGTACTGAAGCTTTCTTT.